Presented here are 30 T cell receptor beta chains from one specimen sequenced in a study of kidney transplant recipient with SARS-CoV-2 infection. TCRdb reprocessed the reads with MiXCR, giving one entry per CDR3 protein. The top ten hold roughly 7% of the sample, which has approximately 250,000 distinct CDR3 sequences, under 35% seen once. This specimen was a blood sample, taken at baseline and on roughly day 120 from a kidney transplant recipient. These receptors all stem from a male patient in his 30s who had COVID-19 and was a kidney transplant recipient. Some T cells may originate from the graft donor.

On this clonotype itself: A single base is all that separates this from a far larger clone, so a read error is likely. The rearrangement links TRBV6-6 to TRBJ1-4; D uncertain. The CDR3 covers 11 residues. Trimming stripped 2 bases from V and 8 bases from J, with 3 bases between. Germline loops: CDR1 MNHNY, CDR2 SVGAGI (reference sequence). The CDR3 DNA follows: TGTGCCAGCAGTTACAGGGAAAAACTGTTTTTT. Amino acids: CASSYREKLFF.

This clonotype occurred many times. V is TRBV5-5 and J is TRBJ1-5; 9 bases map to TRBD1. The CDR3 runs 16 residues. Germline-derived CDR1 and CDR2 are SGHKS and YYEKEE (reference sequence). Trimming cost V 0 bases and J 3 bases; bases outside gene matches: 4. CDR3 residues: CASSLAGQGYNQPQHF. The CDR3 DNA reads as TGTGCCAGCAGCTTGGCGGGACAGGGTTACAATCAGCCCCAGCATTTT.

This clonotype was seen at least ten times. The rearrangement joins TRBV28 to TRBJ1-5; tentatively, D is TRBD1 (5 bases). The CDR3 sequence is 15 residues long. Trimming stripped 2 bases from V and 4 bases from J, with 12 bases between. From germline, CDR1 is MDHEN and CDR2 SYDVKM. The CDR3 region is CASSLGGAGNQPQHF. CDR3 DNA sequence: TGTGCCAGCAGTTTAGGGGGAGCGGGGAATCAGCCCCAGCATTTT.

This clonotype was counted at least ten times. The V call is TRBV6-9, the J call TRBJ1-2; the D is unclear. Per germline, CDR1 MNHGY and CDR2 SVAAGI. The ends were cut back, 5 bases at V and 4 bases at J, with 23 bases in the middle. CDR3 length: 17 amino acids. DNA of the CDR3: TGTGCCAGCAGTATCGGCCCGCCTTACGGAAAGACCTATGGCTACACCTTC. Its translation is CASSIGPPYGKTYGYTF.

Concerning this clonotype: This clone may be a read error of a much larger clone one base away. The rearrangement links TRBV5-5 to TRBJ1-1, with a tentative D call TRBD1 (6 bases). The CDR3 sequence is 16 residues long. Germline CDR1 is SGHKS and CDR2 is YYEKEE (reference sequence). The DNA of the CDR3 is TGTACCAGCAGCTTGGGTGGAGGGGGACTGAACACTGAAGCTTTCTTT. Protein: CTSSLGGGGLNTEAFF. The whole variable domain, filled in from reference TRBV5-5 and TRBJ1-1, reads DAGVTQSPTHLIKTRGQQVTLRCSPISGHKSVSWYQQVLGQGPQFIFQYYEKEERGRGNFPDRFSARQFPNYSSELNVNALLLGDSALYLCTSSLGGGGLNTEAFFGQGTRLTVV.

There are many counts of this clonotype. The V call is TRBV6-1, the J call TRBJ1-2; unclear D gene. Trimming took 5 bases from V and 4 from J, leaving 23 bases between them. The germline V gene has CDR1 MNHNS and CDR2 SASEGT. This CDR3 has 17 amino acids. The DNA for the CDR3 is TGTGCCAGCAGTACGTGCCGCTCTATGCGAAAGACCTATGGCTACACCTTC. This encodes CASSTCRSMRKTYGYTF.

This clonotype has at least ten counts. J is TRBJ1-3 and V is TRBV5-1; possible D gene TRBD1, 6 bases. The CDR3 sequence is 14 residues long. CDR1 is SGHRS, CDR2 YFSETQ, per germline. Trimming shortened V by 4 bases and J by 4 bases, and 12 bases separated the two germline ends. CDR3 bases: TGCGCCAGCAGCAGGGACACGGAGGGAAACACCATATATTTT. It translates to CASSRDTEGNTIYF.

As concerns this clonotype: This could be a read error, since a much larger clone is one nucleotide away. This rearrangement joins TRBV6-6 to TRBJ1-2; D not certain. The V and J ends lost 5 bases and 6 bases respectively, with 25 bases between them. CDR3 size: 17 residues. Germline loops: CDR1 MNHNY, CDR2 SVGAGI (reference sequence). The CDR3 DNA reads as TGTGCCAGCAGTCTCAATAAAGGTGGGAGAAAGACCCATGGCTACACCTTC. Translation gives CASSLNKGGRKTHGYTF.

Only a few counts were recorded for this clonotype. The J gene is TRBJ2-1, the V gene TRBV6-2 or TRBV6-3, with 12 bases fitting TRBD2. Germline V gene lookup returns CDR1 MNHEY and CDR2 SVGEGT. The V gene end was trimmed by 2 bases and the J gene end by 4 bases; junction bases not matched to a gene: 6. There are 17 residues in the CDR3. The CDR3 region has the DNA TGTGCCAGCAGTTACCCGACTAGCGGGGGAGATTACAATGAGCAGTTCTTC. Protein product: CASSYPTSGGDYNEQFF.

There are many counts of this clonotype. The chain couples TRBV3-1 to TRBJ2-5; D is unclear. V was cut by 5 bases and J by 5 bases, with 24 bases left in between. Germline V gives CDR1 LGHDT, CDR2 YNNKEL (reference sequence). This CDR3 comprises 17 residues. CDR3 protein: CASSTNAPISFSETQYF. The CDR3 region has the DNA TGTGCCAGCAGCACAAATGCTCCCATTTCTTTCTCTGAGACCCAGTACTTC.

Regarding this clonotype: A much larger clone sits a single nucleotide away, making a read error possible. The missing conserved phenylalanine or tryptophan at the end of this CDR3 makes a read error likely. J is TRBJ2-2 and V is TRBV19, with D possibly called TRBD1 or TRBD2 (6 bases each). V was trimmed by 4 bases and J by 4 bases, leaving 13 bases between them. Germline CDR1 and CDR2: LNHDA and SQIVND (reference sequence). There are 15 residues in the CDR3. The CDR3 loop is CASSTLRGGTGELFV. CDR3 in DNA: TGTGCCAGTAGTACTCTCAGGGGAGGCACCGGGGAGCTGTTTGTT.

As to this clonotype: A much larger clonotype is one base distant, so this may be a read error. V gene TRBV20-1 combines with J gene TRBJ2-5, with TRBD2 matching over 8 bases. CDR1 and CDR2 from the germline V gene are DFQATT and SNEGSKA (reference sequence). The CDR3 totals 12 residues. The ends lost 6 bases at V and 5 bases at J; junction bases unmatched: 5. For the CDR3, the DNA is TGCAGTGCCACTGGCGGGGGGGAGACCCAGTACTTC. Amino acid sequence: CSATGGGETQYF.

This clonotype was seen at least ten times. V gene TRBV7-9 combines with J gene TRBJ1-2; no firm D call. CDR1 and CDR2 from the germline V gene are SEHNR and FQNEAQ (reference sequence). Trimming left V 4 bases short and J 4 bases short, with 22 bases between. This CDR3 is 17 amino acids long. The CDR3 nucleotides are TGTGCCAGCAGCTGTCTTACATACCATGGAAAGACCTATGGCTACACCTTC. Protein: CASSCLTYHGKTYGYTF.

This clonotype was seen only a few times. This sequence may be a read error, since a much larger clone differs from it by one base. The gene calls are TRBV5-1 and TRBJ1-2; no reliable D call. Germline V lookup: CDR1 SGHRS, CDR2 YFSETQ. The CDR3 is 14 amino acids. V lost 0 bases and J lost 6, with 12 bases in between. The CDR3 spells CASSLGNGHNGYTF. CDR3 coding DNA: TGCGCCAGCAGCTTGGGGAACGGTCATAATGGCTACACCTTC.

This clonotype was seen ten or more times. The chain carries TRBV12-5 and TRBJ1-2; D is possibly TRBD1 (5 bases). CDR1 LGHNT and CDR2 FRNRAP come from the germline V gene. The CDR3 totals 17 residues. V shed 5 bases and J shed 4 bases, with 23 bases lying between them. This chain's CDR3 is CASGRVGLQGKTYGYTF. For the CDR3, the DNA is TGTGCTAGTGGTCGTGTGGGTTTGCAGGGAAAGACCTATGGCTACACCTTC. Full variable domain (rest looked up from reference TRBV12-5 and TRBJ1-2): DARVTQTPRHKVTEMGQEVTMRCQPILGHNTVFWYRQTMMQGLELLAYFRNRAPLDDSGMPKDRFSAEMPDATLATLKIQPSEPRDSAVYFCASGRVGLQGKTYGYTFGSGTRLTVV.

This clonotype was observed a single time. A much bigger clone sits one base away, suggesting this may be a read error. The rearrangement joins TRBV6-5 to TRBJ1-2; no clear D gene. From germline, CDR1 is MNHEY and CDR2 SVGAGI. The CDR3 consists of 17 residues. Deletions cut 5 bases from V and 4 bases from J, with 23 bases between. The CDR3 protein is CASSASEECRKAYGYTF. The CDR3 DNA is TGTGCCAGCAGTGCTTCAGAGGAATGTAGAAAGGCCTATGGCTACACCTTC.

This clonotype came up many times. CDR3 loop: CASRTGAEAFF. In nucleotides, the CDR3 is TGTGCCAGCAGAACAGGGGCTGAAGCTTTCTTT. The chain employs TRBV12-3 or TRBV12-4 and TRBJ1-1; 7 bases map to TRBD1. The CDR3 runs 11 residues. J was trimmed by 6 bases and V by 6 bases; bases with no gene match: 1.

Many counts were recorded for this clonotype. The CDR3 loop reads CASQDRVAFF. The CDR3 coding sequence is TGCGCCAGTCAAGACAGGGTGGCTTTCTTT. V is TRBV10-2 and J is TRBJ1-1, with TRBD1 matching over 7 bases. V lost 9 bases and J lost 11; bases outside the gene matches: 6. Germline V gene data show CDR1 as WSHSY and CDR2 as SAAADI. The CDR3 is 10 amino acids.

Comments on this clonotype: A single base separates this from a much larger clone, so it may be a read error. The CDR3 region is CAWVNPRYRKTYGYTF. CDR3 nucleotide sequence: TGTGCCTGGGTCAACCCGCGTTATAGAAAGACCTATGGCTACACCTTC. The V gene is TRBV30, the J gene TRBJ1-2; D unclear. V lost 5 bases and J lost 4, with 23 bases in between. The CDR3 is made up of 16 amino acids. Germline assignment: CDR1 GTSNPN and CDR2 SVGIG (reference sequence).

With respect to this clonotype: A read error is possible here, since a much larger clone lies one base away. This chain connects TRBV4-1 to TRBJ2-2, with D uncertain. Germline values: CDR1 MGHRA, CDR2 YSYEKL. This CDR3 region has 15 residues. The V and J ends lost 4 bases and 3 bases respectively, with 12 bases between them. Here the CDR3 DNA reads TGCGCCAGCAGCCGAGAACGACTCGACACCGGGGAGCTGTTTTTT. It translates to CASSRERLDTGELFF.

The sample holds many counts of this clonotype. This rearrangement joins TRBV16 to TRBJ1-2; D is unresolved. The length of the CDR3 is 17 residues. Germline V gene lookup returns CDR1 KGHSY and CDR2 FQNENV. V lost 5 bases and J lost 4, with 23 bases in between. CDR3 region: CASSVKVVVRKTYGYTF. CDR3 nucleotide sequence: TGTGCCAGCAGCGTTAAAGTGGTCGTTAGAAAGACCTATGGCTACACCTTC. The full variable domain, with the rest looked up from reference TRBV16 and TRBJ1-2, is GEEVAQTPKHLVRGEGQKAKLYCAPIKGHSYVFWYQQVLKNEFKFLISFQNENVFDETGMPKERFSAKCLPNSPCSLEIQATKLEDSAVYFCASSVKVVVRKTYGYTFGSGTRLTVV.

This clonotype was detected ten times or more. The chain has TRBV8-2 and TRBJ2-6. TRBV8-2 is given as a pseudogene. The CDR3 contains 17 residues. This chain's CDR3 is CGKLHRITQSRANVLTF. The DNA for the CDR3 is TGTGGCAAATTACATAGGATAACACAAAGTCGGGCCAACGTCCTGACTTTC.

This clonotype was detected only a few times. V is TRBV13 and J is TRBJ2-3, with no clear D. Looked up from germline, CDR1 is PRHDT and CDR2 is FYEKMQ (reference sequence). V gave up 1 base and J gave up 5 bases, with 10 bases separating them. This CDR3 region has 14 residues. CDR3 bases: TGTGCCAGCAGCTTAGAATACACGGGAGATACGCAGTATTTT. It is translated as CASSLEYTGDTQYF. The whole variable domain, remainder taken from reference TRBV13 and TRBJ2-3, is AAGVIQSPRHLIKEKRETATLKCYPIPRHDTVYWYQQGPGQDPQFLISFYEKMQSDKGSIPDRFSAQQFSDYHSELNMSSLELGDSALYFCASSLEYTGDTQYFGPGTRLTVL.

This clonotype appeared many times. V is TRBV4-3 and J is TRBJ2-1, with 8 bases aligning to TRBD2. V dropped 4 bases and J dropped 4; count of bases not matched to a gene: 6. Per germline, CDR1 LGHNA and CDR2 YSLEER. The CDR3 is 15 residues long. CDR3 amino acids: CASSPSGGSYNEQFF. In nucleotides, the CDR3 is TGCGCCAGCAGCCCGAGCGGGGGTAGTTACAATGAGCAGTTCTTC.

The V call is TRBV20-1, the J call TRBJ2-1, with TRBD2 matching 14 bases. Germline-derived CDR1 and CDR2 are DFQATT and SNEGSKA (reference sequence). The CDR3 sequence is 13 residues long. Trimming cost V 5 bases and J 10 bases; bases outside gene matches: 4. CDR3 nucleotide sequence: TGCAGTGCTGGGACTAGCGGGAGTTGGGAGCAGTTCTTC. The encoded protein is CSAGTSGSWEQFF.

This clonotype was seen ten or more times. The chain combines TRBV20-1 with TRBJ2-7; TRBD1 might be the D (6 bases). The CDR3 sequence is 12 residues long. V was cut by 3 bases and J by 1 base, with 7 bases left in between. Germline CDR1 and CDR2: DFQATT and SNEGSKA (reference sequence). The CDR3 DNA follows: TGCAGTGCTAGGGACAGATCCTACGAGCAGTACTTC. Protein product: CSARDRSYEQYF.

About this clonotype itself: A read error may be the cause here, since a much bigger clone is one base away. The CDR3 DNA reads as TGTGCCAGAAGCTTAGTTCAGGGCTACGAGCAGTACTTC. Protein product: CARSLVQGYEQYF. The chain combines TRBV7-2 with TRBJ2-4, with D perhaps matching TRBD1 (5 bases). The end of the DNA aligns better with TRBJ2-7, so the J call may be wrong. Per the germline V gene, CDR1 is SGHTA and CDR2 is FQGNSA. The CDR3 totals 13 residues.

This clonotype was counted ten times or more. For the CDR3, the DNA is TGTGCCAGCAGTATGTTGCGGGAATGTAGAAAGACCTATGGCTACACCTTC. Its translation is CASSMLRECRKTYGYTF. This chain links TRBV6-5 with TRBJ1-2; D remains ambiguous. Trimming pared 5 bases from V and 4 bases from J, leaving 23 bases between. The CDR3 runs 17 residues. Germline V gives CDR1 MNHEY, CDR2 SVGAGI.

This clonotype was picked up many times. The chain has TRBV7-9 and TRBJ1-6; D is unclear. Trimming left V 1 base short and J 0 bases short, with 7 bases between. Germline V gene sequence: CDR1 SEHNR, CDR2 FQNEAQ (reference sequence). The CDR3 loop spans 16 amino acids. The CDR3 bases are TGTGCCAGCAGCTTAGGGGAAAGCTCCTATAATTCACCCCTCCACTTT. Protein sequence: CASSLGESSYNSPLHF.

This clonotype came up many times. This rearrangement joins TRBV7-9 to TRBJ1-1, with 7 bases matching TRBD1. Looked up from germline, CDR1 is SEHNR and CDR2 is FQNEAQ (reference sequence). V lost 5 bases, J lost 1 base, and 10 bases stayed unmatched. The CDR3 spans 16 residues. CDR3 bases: TGTGCCAGCAGCCCCCGGGACAGTCGACCGAACACTGAAGCTTTCTTT. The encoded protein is CASSPRDSRPNTEAFF.